The 13 T cell receptor beta chains given below trace back to one sample, sequenced in a study of blood T cells in healthy people across ages. For the second PCR, which ran for roughly 6 to 12 cycles, a sample-barcoded 5' primer and a J-beta primer mix were used. TCRdb recomputed calls from the 5' RACE reads with MiXCR, one row per CDR3 protein. The table lists roughly 680,000 distinct CDR3 sequences, under 65% of them singletons. The sample taken for sequencing was blood. These receptor sequences come from a woman of 80 years or more in good health.

The chain joins TRBV15 to TRBJ1-4, with D uncertain. This CDR3 is built from 14 residues. Trimming pared 0 bases from V and 8 bases from J, leaving 10 bases between. The germline CDR1 and CDR2 sequences are LNHNV and YYDKDF (reference sequence). CDR3 in DNA: TGTGCCACCAGCAGAGATCTTAGGGAAGAAAAACTGTTTTTT. Translating it yields CATSRDLREEKLFF.

The chain combines TRBV6-1 with TRBJ1-5; D remains unclear. CDR1 is MNHNS and CDR2 is SASEGT in the germline V gene. CDR3 length equals 14 residues. The ends were cut back, 9 bases at V and 1 base at J, with 13 bases in the middle. The CDR3 loop reads CASSRAESNQPQHF. The CDR3 bases are TGTGCCAGTTCCCGAGCGGAGAGCAATCAGCCCCAGCATTTT.

The CDR3 loop is CASSGGTGGPGYTF. The CDR3 DNA reads as TGCGCCAGCAGCGGGGGGACAGGGGGACCTGGCTACACCTTC. The chain uses TRBV5-1 and TRBJ1-2, with 11 positions matching TRBD1. The J segment lost 7 bases and the V segment lost 4 bases, leaving 6 bases of the junction unmatched. The germline V gene encodes CDR1 SGHRS and CDR2 YFSETQ. The CDR3 covers 14 residues.

Points on this clonotype: This may be a read error, as it is one base from a much larger clone. The chain uses TRBV5-1 and TRBJ2-6; D not certain. Germline V gene lookup returns CDR1 SGHRS and CDR2 YFSETQ. This CDR3 contains 15 residues. The V gene lost 7 bases and the J gene lost 2 bases, with 13 bases spanning the gap. This chain's CDR3 is CASGQVLPGANVLTF. CDR3 sequence (DNA): TGCGCCAGCGGCCAGGTTCTCCCTGGGGCCAACGTCCTGACTTTC. Full variable domain (remainder filled in from reference TRBV5-1 and TRBJ2-6): KAGVTQTPRYLIKTRGQQVTLSCSPISGHRSVSWYQQTPGQGLQFLFEYFSETQRNKGNFPGRFSGRQFSNSRSEMNVSTLELGDSALYLCASGQVLPGANVLTFGAGSRLTVL.

In the case of this clonotype: An end of the junction does not agree with germline; a read error may underlie this. The rearrangement joins TRBV7-2 to TRBJ2-1; D may correspond to TRBD1 or TRBD2 (5 bases each). The CDR3 contains 13 residues. Germline CDR1 is SGHTA and CDR2 is FQGNSA. The CDR3 here is CASSLTFRDGQFF. The CDR3 DNA follows: TGTGCCAGTAGCTTAACCTTCCGGGACGGGCAGTTCTTC.

This sequence joins TRBV7-8 and TRBJ2-7; no reliable D call. The CDR3 runs to 16 residues. The V end was cut by 5 bases, the J end by 3 bases, with 20 bases between. Germline loops: CDR1 SGHVS, CDR2 FQNEAQ. The CDR3 nucleotides read TGTGCCAGCAGCCTATTACAACAAAAGATTTACTACGAGCAGTACTTC. This gives the protein CASSLLQQKIYYEQYF.

The J gene is TRBJ2-5, the V gene TRBV12-3 or TRBV12-4, with 10 nucleotides matching TRBD2. This CDR3 region has 17 residues. Trimming cost V 6 bases and J 11 bases; bases outside gene matches: 21. The CDR3 loop is CASRVPLLAGVYNEQYF. The CDR3 DNA is TGTGCCAGCAGAGTGCCGTTGCTAGCGGGGGTGTACAATGAGCAGTACTTC.

The J gene is TRBJ2-2, the V gene TRBV12-5; 11 bases agree with TRBD1. Germline V CDR1 and CDR2: LGHNT, FRNRAP. V was pared by 1 base and J by 5 bases, with 3 bases of the junction left unmatched. The CDR3 is 16 amino acids. The CDR3 loop is CASGLGDRGETGELFF. CDR3 bases: TGTGCTAGTGGTTTGGGGGACAGGGGGGAGACCGGGGAGCTGTTTTTT.

The V call is TRBV15, the J call TRBJ1-3; D gene unclear. Germline lookup yields CDR1 LNHNV and CDR2 YYDKDF (reference sequence). This CDR3 region has 15 residues. V was cut by 0 bases and J by 8 bases, with 14 bases left in between. The CDR3 is CATSRDGAAVDTIYF. CDR3 nucleotide sequence: TGTGCCACCAGCAGAGATGGCGCAGCCGTCGACACCATATATTTT.

The chain is built from TRBV7-3 and TRBJ2-2, with 13 bases aligning to TRBD2. Germline CDR1 is SGHTA and CDR2 is FQGTGA. The trim removed 4 bases at V and 3 bases at J, leaving 11 bases unmatched. The CDR3 extends over 19 amino acids. The CDR3 protein is CASSSSGLAGDEDTGELFF. CDR3 DNA sequence: TGTGCCAGCAGCTCCAGCGGACTAGCGGGGGACGAAGACACCGGGGAGCTGTTTTTT.

The chain uses TRBV20-1 and TRBJ2-1; possible D gene TRBD2, 5 bases. Germline V CDR1 and CDR2: DFQATT, SNEGSKA (reference sequence). The CDR3 runs 13 residues. The V end was cut by 5 bases, the J end by 7 bases, with 15 bases between. In nucleotides, the CDR3 is TGCAGTGCTTTCGGACGGACTTTGAATGAGCAGTTCTTC. Translation: CSAFGRTLNEQFF.

This sequence joins TRBV4-2 and TRBJ2-3; D call uncertain. Germline V gene data show CDR1 as LGHNA and CDR2 as YNFKEQ. V lost 3 bases, J lost 1 base, and 8 bases lay in between. The CDR3 is made up of 14 amino acids. The DNA of the CDR3 is TGTGCCAGCAGCCACCGATTGGGCACAGATACGCAGTATTTT. It translates to CASSHRLGTDTQYF.

This clonotype was recorded many times. The chain has TRBV5-1 and TRBJ2-1; 9 bases are shared with TRBD2. The germline V gene encodes CDR1 SGHRS and CDR2 YFSETQ. The CDR3 is 17 amino acids. V shed 2 bases, J shed 2 bases, and the junction held 8 bases outside the gene matches. The chain's CDR3 is CASSLRLAGQPYNEQFF. The CDR3, as DNA: TGCGCCAGCAGCTTAAGGCTAGCGGGGCAACCCTACAATGAGCAGTTCTTC.